Below, 2 T cell receptor beta chains from the same sample are listed, as sequenced in a study of cytomegalovirus exposure and HLA in healthy donors. It was with 60 Vbeta and 13 Jbeta primers that the PCR ran. Here immunoSEQ multiplex PCR was the method, and the copy in TCRdb shows in-frame clones only, minus some. The sample contains 150,000 to 200,000 clones, over 60% of which appear only once. The sample was PBMCs. These receptors were collected from a man aged 18 to 29 in good health and CMV-seronegative.

The genes are TRBV6-1 and TRBJ2-5; TRBD1 matches at 8 bases. Germline lookup yields CDR1 MNHNS and CDR2 SASEGT. This CDR3 contains 17 residues. V dropped 4 bases and J dropped 2; count of bases not matched to a gene: 12. The CDR3 spells CASSGGRGRFQQETQYF. The CDR3 region has the DNA TGTGCCAGCAGTGGGGGCAGGGGGCGGTTTCAGCAAGAGACCCAGTACTTC.

The rearrangement uses TRBV9 and TRBJ2-3; D is unresolved. The germline V gene has CDR1 SGDLS and CDR2 YYNGEE. The CDR3 length is 16 residues. V gave up 0 bases and J gave up 2 bases, with 13 bases separating them. The CDR3 coding sequence is TGTGCCAGCAGCGTAGTGGGCCTTACAAACACAGATACGCAGTATTTT. Its translation: CASSVVGLTNTDTQYF.